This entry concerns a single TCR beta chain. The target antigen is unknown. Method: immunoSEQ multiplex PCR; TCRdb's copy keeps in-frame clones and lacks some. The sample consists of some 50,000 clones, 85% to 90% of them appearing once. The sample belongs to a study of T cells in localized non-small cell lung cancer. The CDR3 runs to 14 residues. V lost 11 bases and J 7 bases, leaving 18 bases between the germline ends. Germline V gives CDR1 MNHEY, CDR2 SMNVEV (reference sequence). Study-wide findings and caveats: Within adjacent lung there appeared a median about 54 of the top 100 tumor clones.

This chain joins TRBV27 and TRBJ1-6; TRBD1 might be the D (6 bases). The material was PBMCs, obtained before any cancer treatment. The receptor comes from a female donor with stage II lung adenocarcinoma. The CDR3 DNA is TGTGCCTCAAGTTTAGGGGGGAACAATTCACCCCTCCACTTT. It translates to CASSLGGNNSPLHF.